Only one count was recorded for the clone carrying this T cell receptor beta chain. The target antigen is unknown. This sample was included in a study of T cells in Graves' hyperthyroidism and ophthalmopathy. Points from the study as a whole: Most thyroid clonotypes expanded above 0.001 were also detected in blood.

Per germline, CDR1 MNHEY and CDR2 SVGAGI. V lost 0 bases and J 4 bases, leaving 7 bases between the germline ends. The CDR3 is 13 amino acids. RNA transcripts were the template for amplifying TCR beta CDR3 regions. Using the HTBI primer set, a first-round RT-PCR was run on the TCR CDR3. Each CDR3 protein gets one entry after TCRdb re-called the multiplex PCR reads with MiXCR. The data hold some 500,000 distinct CDR3 sequences, with about 15% observed a single time. Across 18 months, stable Graves' hyperthyroidism was marked by no progression to ophthalmopathy. Disease duration under 2 months; hyperthyroidism patients were aged 18 to 65.

Input material: blood. The TCR sequence derives from a woman aged 18-35 years with Graves' hyperthyroidism. This rearrangement joins TRBV6-5 to TRBJ2-7, with D perhaps TRBD1 (5 bases). The CDR3 DNA reads as TGTGCCAGCAGTTACTCAAAGGGGTACGAGCAGTACTTC. Translation gives CASSYSKGYEQYF.